This T cell receptor beta chain was identified during a study of early T cells in non-severe SARS-CoV-2 infection. This clonotype occurred many times. From the 5' RACE reads, TCRdb called clonotypes with MiXCR, one entry per CDR3 protein. The data show about 39,000 distinct CDR3 sequences, about 4% seen once. This receptor was taken from an adult who was a healthcare worker with PCR-confirmed SARS-CoV-2 infection or an uninfected control (not recorded which). The source material was whole blood.

The CDR3 protein is CASSHRAALNEQYF. The CDR3 bases are TGTGCCAGCAGCCATCGAGCGGCGTTGAACGAGCAGTACTTC. This sequence joins TRBV3-1 and TRBJ2-7, with TRBD2 as a possible D gene (5 bases). Germline-derived CDR1 and CDR2 are LGHDT and YNNKEL (reference sequence). V dropped 3 bases and J dropped 5 bases, with 14 bases sitting between them. The CDR3 is 14 residues long.